This TCR beta chain was documented in a study of blood T cell repertoires in COVID-19. Study in general: Acute and convalescent COVID-19 samples came from the United States, Italy and Spain. PBMCs, B-cell-depleted T cells, or T cells provided the cDNA or gDNA that made up the material.

CDR1 and CDR2 from the germline V gene are SQVTM and ANQGSEA. V lost 6 bases and J lost 3, with 14 bases in between. The CDR3 is 13 residues long. In the study's own analysis: Reference gene primers were amplified, and this amplification served to estimate nucleated cell counts. Sequencing was performed with immunoSEQ multiplex PCR; in TCRdb, only in-frame clones are kept and a portion is missing. From that table come the V and J calls and clone size; the DNA was used to work out D and trimming. The table shows 100,000 to 150,000 clones, with 87% occurring only once. This clone was counted only a few times.

The gene calls are TRBV29-1 and TRBJ1-1, with no clear D. The sequenced material came from peripheral blood. This receptor was obtained from a woman in her fifties or sixties with acute or convalescent COVID-19. Written as DNA, the CDR3 is TGCAGCGTCGAGGTAAGCGCCGACACTGAAGCTTTCTTT. Translation gives CSVEVSADTEAFF.